This entry concerns a single T cell receptor beta chain. Trimming pared 0 bases from V and 3 bases from J, leaving 15 bases between. The CDR3 length is 17 residues. Germline V CDR1 and CDR2: SGHRS, YFSETQ. The data derive from a study of blood T cell repertoires in COVID-19. Produced via immunoSEQ multiplex PCR; TCRdb's table is partial and in-frame only. Among under 150,000 clones listed, 70% to 90% were seen once. Adults between roughly 18 and 90 years of age took part from some 25 US areas. The sequence was obtained from a woman in her 30s with acute COVID-19. The chain is built from TRBV5-1 and TRBJ2-2; D remains unclear. The specimen sequenced was PBMCs or T cells enriched from blood (not recorded which). CDR3 sequence reads: CASSLDPSRGYTGELFF. For the CDR3, the DNA is TGCGCCAGCAGCTTGGATCCCTCCAGAGGCTACACCGGGGAGCTGTTTTTT.